The clone carrying this T cell receptor beta chain was observed many times. Antigen: not known. This sample is drawn from a study of molecular identifiers for immune sequencing clone quantification. The study's findings and limits: In a background of about 900,000 naive cells, spiked Jurkat TCR RNA from one cell was reportedly detectable. In naive cells, clones above 20 RNA copies held under 1% of molecules, whereas in effector cells they held over 99%.

Each CDR3 protein gets one entry after TCRdb re-called the PCR reads with MiXCR. The sample contains around 460,000 distinct CDR3 sequences, less than 30% of which appear only once. Researchers sorted naive CD8 T cells as cells that were CD8+CD4-CCR7+CD45RA+. In germline, CDR1 is SGHDN, CDR2 FVKESK. The CDR3 is made up of 15 amino acids. Trimming took 0 bases from V and 1 from J, leaving 8 bases between them. The origin of this receptor is a human donor in good health. Some libraries in this study had Jurkat cell RNA spiked in. The chain combines TRBV14 with TRBJ2-3; D might be TRBD2 (5 bases). The sequencing sample was made of naive CD8+ T cells from blood, with Jurkat cell RNA spiked in. As to subset: FACS-sorted CD8+CD4-CCR7+CD45RA+ naive T cells. The CDR3 loop is CASSQDVSGTDTQYF. The CDR3, as DNA: TGTGCCAGCAGCCAAGATGTTAGCGGCACAGATACGCAGTATTTT.